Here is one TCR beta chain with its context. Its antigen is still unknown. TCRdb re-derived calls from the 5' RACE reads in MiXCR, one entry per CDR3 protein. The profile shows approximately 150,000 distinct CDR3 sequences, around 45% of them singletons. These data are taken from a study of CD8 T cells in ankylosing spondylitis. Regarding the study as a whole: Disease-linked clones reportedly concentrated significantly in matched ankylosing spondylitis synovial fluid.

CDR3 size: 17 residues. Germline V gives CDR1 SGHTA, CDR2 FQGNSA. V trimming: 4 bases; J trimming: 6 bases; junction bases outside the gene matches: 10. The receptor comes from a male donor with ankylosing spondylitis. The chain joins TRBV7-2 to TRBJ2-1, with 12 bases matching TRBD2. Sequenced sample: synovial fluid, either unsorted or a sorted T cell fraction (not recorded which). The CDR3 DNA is TGTGCCAGCAGCTCCCCCACCGGGACTAGCGGGTTCAATGAGCAGTTCTTC. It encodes CASSSPTGTSGFNEQFF.